The following is a TCR beta chain sequence with its context. Its antigen is still unknown. Base qualities were left out, and no much larger clone turns up one base away. Trimming takes 5 bases from V and 9 bases from J, and the germline ends sit 8 bases apart. From cysteine to phenylalanine, the CDR3 is 11 amino acids long. CDR3 DNA is the only sequence kept; it has 33 bases, read in frame from the first base. The germline V gene encodes CDR1 KGHSH and CDR2 LQKENI. The data originate from a study of blood T cell repertoires in COVID-19 (dated by TCRdb to the early 2020s). Concerning the study at large: The collaborator samples originated in the United States, Italy and Spain and spanned the acute and convalescent phases of COVID-19. The material from the prospective study consisted of cDNA or gDNA derived from T cells, B-cell-depleted T cells, or PBMCs. Subjects who had been exposed to COVID-19, were actively infected with it, or had recovered from it provided the deeply sampled blood TCRbeta repertoires that made up the dataset. The repertoires were made available in a free public database intended to serve as a resource for research on the immune response to SARS-CoV-2. The samples were drawn from the first 160 participants of the ongoing ImmuneRACE study and from 950 to 1,500 subjects provided by 6 global collaborators. The sample metadata nearly always contained a de-identified subject ID, COVID-19 status, age in years and sex. Where available, HLA class I and class II types were taken from metadata supplied by the sample provider and were not determined by assay-based typing.

The study at large found these results: How much clinical and demographic metadata was included differed by source and by participant, and the metadata was provided uncurated.

The immunoSEQ Assay, a bias-controlled multiplex PCR, was used to amplify TCRbeta CDR3 regions from genomic DNA. From the authors' description of their analysis: The number of nucleated cells in each sample was estimated by amplification of reference gene primers within the assay. Sequence reads were collapsed and filtered to measure the absolute abundance of every unique TCRbeta CDR3 rearrangement. For each sample, productive Simpson clonality was calculated as the square root of Simpson's diversity index over productive rearrangements. TCRdb's version of the immuneACCESS table is confined to in-frame rearrangements and falls short of the full clone set. An unresolved V gene accounts for under half of the shortfall where checked; the remainder is of unknown origin. V, J and clone size derive from that table, while D and trimming were established from the DNA sequence. Here the sample has around 300,000 clones; just under 90% occur a single time. Around 9% of the sample comes from the top ten.

Participants in the prospective study were enrolled through a virtual design, were aged 18 to 89 years, and lived in roughly 25 United States geographic areas. To assign participants to cohorts, the prospective study relied on clinical history that participants themselves reported in a screening survey and a study questionnaire. For ImmuneRACE Cohort 3, a participant was defined as recovered based on two consecutive negative NP/OP PCR tests, clearance by a healthcare professional, or resolution of symptoms. Mobile phlebotomists in the prospective study collected whole blood, serum and a nasopharyngeal or oropharyngeal swab from every participant. Participants in the prospective study had the option to provide additional blood draws and questionnaires over an approximately 2-month period. Before DNA extraction, blood samples from the prospective study were shipped at room temperature or frozen.

In this chain, TRBV18 is recombined with TRBJ2-1, and possibly TRBD2, on 6 matching bases. Sequenced sample: PBMCs or T cells enriched from blood (not recorded which). This TCR was recovered from a woman in her twenties or thirties who had recovered from COVID-19. The nucleotides read TGTGCCAGCTCAGAGGGAGGTGAGCAGTTCTTC. It is translated as CASSEGGEQFF.